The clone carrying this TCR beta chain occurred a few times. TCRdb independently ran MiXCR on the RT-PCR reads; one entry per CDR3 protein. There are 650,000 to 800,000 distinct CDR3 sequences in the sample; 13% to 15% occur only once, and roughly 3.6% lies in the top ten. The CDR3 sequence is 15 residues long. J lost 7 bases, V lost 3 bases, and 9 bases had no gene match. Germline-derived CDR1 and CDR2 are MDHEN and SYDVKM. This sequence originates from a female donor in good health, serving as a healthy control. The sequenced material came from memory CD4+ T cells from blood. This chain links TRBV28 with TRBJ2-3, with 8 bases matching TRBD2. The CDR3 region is CASSFLTSGANTQYF. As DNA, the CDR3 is TGTGCCAGCAGTTTTCTTACTAGCGGCGCTAATACGCAGTATTTT.